These 12 T cell receptor beta chains originate from one sample sequenced in a study of OX40 agonist ivuxolimab in advanced cancers. Produced via immunoSEQ multiplex PCR; TCRdb's table is partial and in-frame only. The sample shows 20,000 to 25,000 clones, 80% to 90% of them seen only once. The sequenced sample was CD4+ or CD8+ T cells sorted from blood, obtained in a trial of the OX40 agonist ivuxolimab. The receptor set was obtained from an adult with an advanced solid tumor such as melanoma, head and neck, liver or kidney cancer.

The V call is TRBV9, the J call TRBJ2-6; D is perhaps TRBD1 (6 bases). V lost 5 bases and J 4 bases, leaving 13 bases between the germline ends. Germline-derived CDR1 and CDR2 are SGDLS and YYNGEE. The CDR3 runs to 15 residues. DNA of the CDR3: TGTGCCAGCAGTGATACAGGGTTCGGGGCCAACGTCCTGACTTTC. Translating it yields CASSDTGFGANVLTF.

The chain joins TRBV7-3 to TRBJ1-1, with a tentative D call TRBD1 (6 bases). The CDR3 covers 11 residues. The V gene's germline CDR1 is SGHTA and CDR2 FQGTGA. Trimming removed 5 bases from V and 10 bases from J, with 11 bases in between. The CDR3 coding sequence is TGTGCCAGCAGCGGGGGCTTAGGAGCTTTCTTT. The encoded protein is CASSGGLGAFF. The full variable domain, in which reference TRBV7-3 and TRBJ1-1 provide the parts outside the CDR3, is GAGVSQTPSNKVTEKGKYVELRCDPISGHTALYWYRQSLGQGPEFLIYFQGTGAADDSGLPNDRFFAVRPEGSVSTLKIQRTERGDSAVYLCASSGGLGAFFGQGTRLTVV.

V usage is TRBV27 and J usage is TRBJ2-7, with a weak D call TRBD1 (6 bases). The CDR3 is made up of 13 amino acids. The ends were cut back, 3 bases at V and 5 bases at J, with 11 bases in the middle. Germline CDR1 reads MNHEY; CDR2 reads SMNVEV (reference sequence). CDR3 sequence (DNA): TGTGCCAGCAGTTTCCGACGACAGGACGAGCAGTACTTC. Translating it yields CASSFRRQDEQYF.

The chain employs TRBV27 and TRBJ1-2; TRBD1 matches at 8 bases. The CDR3 runs 15 residues. CDR1 and CDR2 (germline): MNHEY, SMNVEV (reference sequence). Trimming cost V 5 bases and J 4 bases; bases outside gene matches: 9. CDR3 DNA: TGTGCCAGCAGTGGGGTTGCAGGGGGCAGCTATGGCTACACCTTC. It specifies CASSGVAGGSYGYTF.

A few counts support this clone. The chain has TRBV4-1 and TRBJ2-7, with no clear D. Trimming stripped 5 bases from V and 2 bases from J, with 7 bases between. This CDR3 region has 12 residues. CDR1 MGHRA and CDR2 YSYEKL come from the germline V gene. CDR3 in amino acids: CASSDFPYEQYF. The CDR3 DNA reads TGCGCCAGCAGCGACTTCCCCTACGAGCAGTACTTC.

The chain couples TRBV7-3 to TRBJ2-1; D not resolved. V lost 4 bases, J lost 0 bases, and 16 bases lay in between. The CDR3 contains 17 residues. Germline loops: CDR1 SGHTA, CDR2 FQGTGA. CDR3 sequence (DNA): TGTGCCAGCAGCTCCACGAGAGAATACAGCTCCTACAATGAGCAGTTCTTC. It translates to CASSSTREYSSYNEQFF. Supplemented by reference TRBV7-3 and TRBJ2-1, the full variable domain reads GAGVSQTPSNKVTEKGKYVELRCDPISGHTALYWYRQSLGQGPEFLIYFQGTGAADDSGLPNDRFFAVRPEGSVSTLKIQRTERGDSAVYLCASSSTREYSSYNEQFFGPGTRLTVL.

This chain joins TRBV7-9 and TRBJ2-6; D is undetermined. Trimming removed 1 base from V and 0 bases from J, with 7 bases in between. This CDR3 comprises 16 residues. Germline-derived CDR1 and CDR2 are SEHNR and FQNEAQ (reference sequence). CDR3: CASSLGRYSGANVLTF. CDR3 sequence (DNA): TGTGCCAGCAGCTTAGGTAGATACTCTGGGGCCAACGTCCTGACTTTC. Supplemented by reference TRBV7-9 and TRBJ2-6, the full variable domain reads DTGVSQNPRHKITKRGQNVTFRCDPISEHNRLYWYRQTLGQGPEFLTYFQNEAQLEKSRLLSDRFSAERPKGSFSTLEIQRTEQGDSAMYLCASSLGRYSGANVLTFGAGSRLTVL.

V usage is TRBV6-5 and J usage is TRBJ2-1, with TRBD1 identical over 7 bases. The CDR3 has 15 residues. V shed 5 bases, J shed 0 bases, and the junction held 4 bases outside the gene matches. Germline V gives CDR1 MNHEY, CDR2 SVGAGI. CDR3 nucleotides: TGTGCCAGCAGTGGGACAGACCGCTCCTACAATGAGCAGTTCTTC. It yields the protein CASSGTDRSYNEQFF.

The chain carries TRBV19 and TRBJ1-5; D gene uncertain. Deletions cut 3 bases from V and 0 bases from J, with 9 bases between. This CDR3 spans 15 amino acids. CDR1 is LNHDA and CDR2 is SQIVND in the germline V gene (reference sequence). The CDR3 coding sequence is TGTGCCAGTAGTATTTTGGGAAATAGCAATCAGCCCCAGCATTTT. Residues: CASSILGNSNQPQHF.

The chain joins TRBV9 to TRBJ2-2; perhaps D is TRBD1 or TRBD2 (6 bases each). This CDR3 is 17 amino acids long. V was cut by 1 base and J by 4 bases, with 17 bases left in between. Germline V gene lookup returns CDR1 SGDLS and CDR2 YYNGEE. The CDR3 spells CASSVLGGSGSTGELFF. The DNA for the CDR3 is TGTGCCAGCAGCGTATTGGGGGGCTCGGGTAGCACCGGGGAGCTGTTTTTT.

The CDR3: CASSALAGDRGTGELFF. CDR3 DNA: TGCGCCAGCAGTGCCCTAGCGGGGGATAGGGGGACCGGGGAGCTGTTTTTT. The chain combines TRBV10-2 with TRBJ2-2; 10 bases map to TRBD2. From germline, CDR1 is WSHSY and CDR2 SAAADI. This CDR3 is 17 amino acids long. Germline trimming cut 4 bases from V and 5 bases from J; bases unmatched to any gene: 10.

The chain uses TRBV10-2 and TRBJ2-7, with no clear D. Trimming shortened V by 3 bases and J by 0 bases, and 18 bases separated the two germline ends. Germline V CDR1 and CDR2: WSHSY, SAAADI. This CDR3 is built from 17 residues. The CDR3 reads CASSESIGEGTSYEQYF. In DNA form, the CDR3 reads TGCGCCAGCAGTGAATCTATCGGAGAAGGAACCTCCTACGAGCAGTACTTC.